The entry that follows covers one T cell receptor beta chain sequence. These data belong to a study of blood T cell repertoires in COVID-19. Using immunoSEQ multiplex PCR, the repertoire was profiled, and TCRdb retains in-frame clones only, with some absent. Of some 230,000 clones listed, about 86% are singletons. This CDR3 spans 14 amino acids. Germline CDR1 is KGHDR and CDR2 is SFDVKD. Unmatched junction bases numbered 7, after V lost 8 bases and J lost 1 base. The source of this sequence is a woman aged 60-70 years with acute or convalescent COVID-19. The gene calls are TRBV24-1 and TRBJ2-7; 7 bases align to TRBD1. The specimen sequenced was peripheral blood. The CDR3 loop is CATILDRESYEQYF. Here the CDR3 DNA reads TGTGCCACCATCCTTGACAGGGAATCCTACGAGCAGTACTTC.